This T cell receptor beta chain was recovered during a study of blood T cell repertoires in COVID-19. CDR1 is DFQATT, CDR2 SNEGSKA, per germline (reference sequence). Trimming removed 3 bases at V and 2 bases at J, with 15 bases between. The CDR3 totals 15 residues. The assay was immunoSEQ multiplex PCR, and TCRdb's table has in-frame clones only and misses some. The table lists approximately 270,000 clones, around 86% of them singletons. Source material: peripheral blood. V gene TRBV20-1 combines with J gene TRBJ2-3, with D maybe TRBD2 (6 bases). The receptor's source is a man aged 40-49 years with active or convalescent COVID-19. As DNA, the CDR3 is TGCAGTGCTAGTCCCCTTAGCGGTTACACAGATACGCAGTATTTT. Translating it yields CSASPLSGYTDTQYF.